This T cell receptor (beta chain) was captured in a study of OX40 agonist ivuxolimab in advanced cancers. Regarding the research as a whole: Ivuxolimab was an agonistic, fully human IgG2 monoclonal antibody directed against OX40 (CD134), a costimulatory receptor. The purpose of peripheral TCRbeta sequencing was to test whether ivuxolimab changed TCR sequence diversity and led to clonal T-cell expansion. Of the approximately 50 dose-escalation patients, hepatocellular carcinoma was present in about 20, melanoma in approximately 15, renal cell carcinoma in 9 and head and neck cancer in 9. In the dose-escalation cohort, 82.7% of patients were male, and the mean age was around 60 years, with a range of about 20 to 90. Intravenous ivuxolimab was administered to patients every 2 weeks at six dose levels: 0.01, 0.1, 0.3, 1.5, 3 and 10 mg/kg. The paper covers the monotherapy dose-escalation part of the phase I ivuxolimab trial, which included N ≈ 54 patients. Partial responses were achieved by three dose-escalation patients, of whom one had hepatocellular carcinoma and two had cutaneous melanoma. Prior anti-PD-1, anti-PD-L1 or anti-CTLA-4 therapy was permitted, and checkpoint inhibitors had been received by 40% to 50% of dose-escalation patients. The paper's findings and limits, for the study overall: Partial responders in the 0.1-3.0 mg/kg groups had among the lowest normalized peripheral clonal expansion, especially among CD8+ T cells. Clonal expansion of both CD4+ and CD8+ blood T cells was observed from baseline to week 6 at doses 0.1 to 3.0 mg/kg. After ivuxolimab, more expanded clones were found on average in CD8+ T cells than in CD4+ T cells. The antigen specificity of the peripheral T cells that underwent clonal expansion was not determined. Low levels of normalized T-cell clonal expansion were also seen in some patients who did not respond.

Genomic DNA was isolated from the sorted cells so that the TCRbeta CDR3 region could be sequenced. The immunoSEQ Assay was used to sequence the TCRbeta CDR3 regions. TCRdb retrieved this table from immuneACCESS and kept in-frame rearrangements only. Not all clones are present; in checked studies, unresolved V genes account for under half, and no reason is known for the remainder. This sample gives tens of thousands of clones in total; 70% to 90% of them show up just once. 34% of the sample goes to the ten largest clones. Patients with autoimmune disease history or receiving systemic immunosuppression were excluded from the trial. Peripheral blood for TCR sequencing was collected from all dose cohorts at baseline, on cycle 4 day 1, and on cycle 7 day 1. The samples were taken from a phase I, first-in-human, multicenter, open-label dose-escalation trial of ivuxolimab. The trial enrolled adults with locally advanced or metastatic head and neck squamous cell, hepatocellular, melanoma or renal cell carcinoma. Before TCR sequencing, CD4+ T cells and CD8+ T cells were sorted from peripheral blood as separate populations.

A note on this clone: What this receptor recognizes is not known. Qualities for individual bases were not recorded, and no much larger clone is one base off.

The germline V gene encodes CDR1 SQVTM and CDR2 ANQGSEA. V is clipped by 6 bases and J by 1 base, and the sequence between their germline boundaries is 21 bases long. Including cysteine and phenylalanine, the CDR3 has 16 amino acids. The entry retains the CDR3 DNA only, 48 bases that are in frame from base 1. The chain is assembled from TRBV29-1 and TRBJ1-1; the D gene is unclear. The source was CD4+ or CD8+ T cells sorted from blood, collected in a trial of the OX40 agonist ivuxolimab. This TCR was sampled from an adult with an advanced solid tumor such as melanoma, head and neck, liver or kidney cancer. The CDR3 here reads CSVVEEGWVRNTEAFF. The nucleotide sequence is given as TGCAGCGTCGTGGAGGAGGGATGGGTTCGGAACACTGAAGCTTTCTTT.